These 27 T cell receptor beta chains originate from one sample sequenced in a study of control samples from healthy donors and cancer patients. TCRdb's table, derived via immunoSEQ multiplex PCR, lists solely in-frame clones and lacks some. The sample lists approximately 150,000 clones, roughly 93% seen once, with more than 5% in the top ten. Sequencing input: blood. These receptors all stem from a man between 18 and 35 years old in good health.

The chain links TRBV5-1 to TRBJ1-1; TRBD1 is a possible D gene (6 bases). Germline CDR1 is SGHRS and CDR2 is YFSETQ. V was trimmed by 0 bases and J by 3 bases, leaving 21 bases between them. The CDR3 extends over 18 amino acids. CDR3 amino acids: CASSLGVEGVLKHTEAFF. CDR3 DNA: TGCGCCAGCAGCTTGGGTGTAGAGGGGGTCTTGAAGCACACTGAAGCTTTCTTT.

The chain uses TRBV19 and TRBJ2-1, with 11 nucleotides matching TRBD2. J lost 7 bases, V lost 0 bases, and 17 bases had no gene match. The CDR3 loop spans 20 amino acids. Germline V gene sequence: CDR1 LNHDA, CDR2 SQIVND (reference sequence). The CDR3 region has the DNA TGTGCCAGTAGTATAGATGGCCTCTATAGCGGGAGGGCCGGAGAGAATGAGCAGTTCTTC. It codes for CASSIDGLYSGRAGENEQFF.

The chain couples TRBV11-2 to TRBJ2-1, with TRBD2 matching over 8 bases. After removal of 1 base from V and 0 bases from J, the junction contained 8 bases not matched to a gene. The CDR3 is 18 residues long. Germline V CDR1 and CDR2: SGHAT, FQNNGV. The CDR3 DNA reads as TGTGCCAGCAGCTTAGGCTTTAGCGGGACCAGCTCCTACAATGAGCAGTTCTTC. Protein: CASSLGFSGTSSYNEQFF.

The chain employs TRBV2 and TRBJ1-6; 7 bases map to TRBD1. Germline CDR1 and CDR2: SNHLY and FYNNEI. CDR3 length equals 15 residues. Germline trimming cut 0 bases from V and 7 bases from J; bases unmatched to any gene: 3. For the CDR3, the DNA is TGTGCCAGCAGTGAAGCGACAGGGATAAATTCACCCCTCCACTTT. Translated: CASSEATGINSPLHF.

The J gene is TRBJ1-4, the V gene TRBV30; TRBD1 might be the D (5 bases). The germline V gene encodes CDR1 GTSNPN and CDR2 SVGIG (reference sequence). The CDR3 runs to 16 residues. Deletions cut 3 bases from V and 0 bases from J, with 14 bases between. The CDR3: CAWSSPRDATNEKLFF. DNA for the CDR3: TGTGCCTGGAGCAGCCCCAGGGACGCAACTAATGAAAAACTGTTTTTT.

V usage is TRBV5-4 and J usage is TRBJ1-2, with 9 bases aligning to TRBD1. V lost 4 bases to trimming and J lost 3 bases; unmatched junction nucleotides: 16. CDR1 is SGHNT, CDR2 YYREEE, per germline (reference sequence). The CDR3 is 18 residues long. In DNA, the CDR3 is TGTGCCAGCAGCAGAGGGACAGGGAAAGTCAGCGGTTACTATGGCTACACCTTC. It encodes CASSRGTGKVSGYYGYTF.

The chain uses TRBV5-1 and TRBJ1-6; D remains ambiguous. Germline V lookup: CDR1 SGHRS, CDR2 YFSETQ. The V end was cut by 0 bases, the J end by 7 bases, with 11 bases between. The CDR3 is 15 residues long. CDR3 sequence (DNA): TGCGCCAGCAGCTTGGGAGGAAGAATAAATTCACCCCTCCACTTT. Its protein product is CASSLGGRINSPLHF.

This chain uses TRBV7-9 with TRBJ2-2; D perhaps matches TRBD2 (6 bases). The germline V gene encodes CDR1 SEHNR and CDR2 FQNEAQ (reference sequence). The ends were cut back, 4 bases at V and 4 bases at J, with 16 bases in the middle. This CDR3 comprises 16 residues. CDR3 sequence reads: CASSSSPGASTGELFF. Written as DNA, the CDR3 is TGTGCCAGCAGCTCTTCTCCGGGAGCTTCCACCGGGGAGCTGTTTTTT.

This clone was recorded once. CDR3 DNA: TGTGCCAGCAGCCCCGAGGCAGAGACCTACAATGAGCAGTTCTTC. As protein: CASSPEAETYNEQFF. The chain combines TRBV7-2 with TRBJ2-1; unclear D gene. CDR3 length: 15 residues. Trimming removed 5 bases at V and 2 bases at J, with 13 bases between. CDR1 is SGHTA and CDR2 is FQGNSA in the germline V gene.

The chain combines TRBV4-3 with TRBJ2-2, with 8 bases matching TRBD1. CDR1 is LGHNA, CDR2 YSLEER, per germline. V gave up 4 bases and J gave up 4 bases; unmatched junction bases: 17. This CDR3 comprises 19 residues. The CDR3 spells CASSLTLGRGTGRTGELFF. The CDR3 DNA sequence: TGCGCCAGCAGCCTTACTTTGGGGCGAGGGACAGGCCGCACCGGGGAGCTGTTTTTT.

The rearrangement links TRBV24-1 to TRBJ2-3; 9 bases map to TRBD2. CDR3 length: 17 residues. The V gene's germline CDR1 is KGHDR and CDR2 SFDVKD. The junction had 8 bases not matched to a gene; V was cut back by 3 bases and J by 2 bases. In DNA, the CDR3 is TGTGCCACCAGTGATCCCGCCAGCGGGAGGTACACAGATACGCAGTATTTT. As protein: CATSDPASGRYTDTQYF.

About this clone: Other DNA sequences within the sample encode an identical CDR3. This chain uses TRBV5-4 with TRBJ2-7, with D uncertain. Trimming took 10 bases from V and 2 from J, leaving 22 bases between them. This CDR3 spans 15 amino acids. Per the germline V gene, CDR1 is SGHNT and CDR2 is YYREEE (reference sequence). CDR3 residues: CAGSVGGPPTYEQYF. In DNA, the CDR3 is TGTGCCGGTTCGGTGGGTGGGCCACCCACCTACGAGCAGTACTTC.

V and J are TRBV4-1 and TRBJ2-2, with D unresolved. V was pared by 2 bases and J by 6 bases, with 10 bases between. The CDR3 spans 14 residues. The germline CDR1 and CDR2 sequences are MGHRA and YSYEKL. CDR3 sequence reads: CASSQKSTAGELFF. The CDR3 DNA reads TGCGCCAGCAGCCAAAAGTCGACGGCCGGGGAGCTGTTTTTT.

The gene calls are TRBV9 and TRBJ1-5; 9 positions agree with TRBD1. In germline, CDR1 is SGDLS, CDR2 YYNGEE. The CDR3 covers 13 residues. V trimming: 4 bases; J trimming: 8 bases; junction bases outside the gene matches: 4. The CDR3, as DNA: TGTGCCAGCAGCCCTAGGACAGGGGAGCCCCAGCATTTT. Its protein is CASSPRTGEPQHF. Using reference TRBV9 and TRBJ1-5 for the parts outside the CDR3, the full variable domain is DSGVTQTPKHLITATGQRVTLRCSPRSGDLSVYWYQQSLDQGLQFLIQYYNGEERAKGNILERFSAQQFPDLHSELNLSSLELGDSALYFCASSPRTGEPQHFGDGTRLSIL.

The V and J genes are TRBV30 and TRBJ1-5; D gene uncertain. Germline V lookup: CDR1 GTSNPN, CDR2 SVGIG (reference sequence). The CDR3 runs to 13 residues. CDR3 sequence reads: CALGGVSNQPQHF. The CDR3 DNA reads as TGTGCATTAGGCGGGGTCAGCAATCAGCCCCAGCATTTT.

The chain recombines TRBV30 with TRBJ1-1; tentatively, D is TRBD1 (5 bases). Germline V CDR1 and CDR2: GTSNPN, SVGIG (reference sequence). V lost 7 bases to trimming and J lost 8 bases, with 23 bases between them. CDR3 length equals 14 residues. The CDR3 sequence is CAFTLTARGQEAFF. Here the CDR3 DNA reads TGTGCCTTTACCTTGACAGCCCGAGGCCAAGAAGCTTTCTTT.

The CDR3 here is CASSFGASSGRETQYF. Here the CDR3 DNA reads TGCGCCAGCAGCTTCGGAGCGTCTAGCGGGAGGGAGACCCAGTACTTC. The chain employs TRBV5-1 and TRBJ2-5, with 11 bases that match TRBD2. V shed 2 bases and J 5 bases; nucleotides not matched to a gene: 8. The germline V gene encodes CDR1 SGHRS and CDR2 YFSETQ. This CDR3 region has 16 residues.

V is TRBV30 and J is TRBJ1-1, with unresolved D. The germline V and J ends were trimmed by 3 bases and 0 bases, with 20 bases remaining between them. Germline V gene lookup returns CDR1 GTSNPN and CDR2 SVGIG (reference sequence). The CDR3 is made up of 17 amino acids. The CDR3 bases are TGTGCCTGGAGGACCGGACGTGTGGCACACTTGAACACTGAAGCTTTCTTT. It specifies CAWRTGRVAHLNTEAFF.

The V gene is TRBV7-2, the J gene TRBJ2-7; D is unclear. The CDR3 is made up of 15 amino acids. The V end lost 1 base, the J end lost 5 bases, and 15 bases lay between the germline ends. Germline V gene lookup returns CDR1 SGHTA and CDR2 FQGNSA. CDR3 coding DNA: TGTGCCAGCAGCTTAGTGGTGGGCAGTTCCAACGAGCAGTACTTC. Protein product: CASSLVVGSSNEQYF.

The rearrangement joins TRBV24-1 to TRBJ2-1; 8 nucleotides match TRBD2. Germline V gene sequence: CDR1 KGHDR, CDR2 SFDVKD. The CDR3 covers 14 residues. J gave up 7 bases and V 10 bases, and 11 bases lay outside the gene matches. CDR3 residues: CATSAGDGKNEQFF. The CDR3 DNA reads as TGTGCCACATCAGCGGGAGATGGTAAGAATGAGCAGTTCTTC.

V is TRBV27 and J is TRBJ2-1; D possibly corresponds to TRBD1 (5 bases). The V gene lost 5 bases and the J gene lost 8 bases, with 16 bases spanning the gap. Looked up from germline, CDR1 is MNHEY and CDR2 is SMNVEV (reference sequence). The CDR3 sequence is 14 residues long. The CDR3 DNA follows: TGTGCCAGCAGTCCGAGATGGGGCCCCGATGAGCAGTTCTTC. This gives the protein CASSPRWGPDEQFF.

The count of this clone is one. The CDR3 DNA follows: TGTGCCAGCAGCGGTCGTGGGGCGACGGGCAAAAACATTCAGTACTTC. Amino acid sequence: CASSGRGATGKNIQYF. This sequence joins TRBV21-1 and TRBJ2-4; the table's D call, TRBD1, was not checked against the DNA. TRBV21-1 is a pseudogene segment. This CDR3 contains 16 residues.

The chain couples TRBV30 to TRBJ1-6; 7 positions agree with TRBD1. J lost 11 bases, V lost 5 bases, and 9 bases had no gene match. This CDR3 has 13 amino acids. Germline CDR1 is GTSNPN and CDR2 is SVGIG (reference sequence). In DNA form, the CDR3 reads TGTGCCTGGGACCAGGGGGAAAGGACACCCCTCCACTTT. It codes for CAWDQGERTPLHF.

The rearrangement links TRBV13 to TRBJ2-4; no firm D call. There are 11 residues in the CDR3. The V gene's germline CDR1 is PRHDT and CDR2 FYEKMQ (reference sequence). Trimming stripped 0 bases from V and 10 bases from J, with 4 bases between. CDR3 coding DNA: TGTGCCAGCAGCTTAGGCAAAATTCAGTACTTC. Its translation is CASSLGKIQYF.

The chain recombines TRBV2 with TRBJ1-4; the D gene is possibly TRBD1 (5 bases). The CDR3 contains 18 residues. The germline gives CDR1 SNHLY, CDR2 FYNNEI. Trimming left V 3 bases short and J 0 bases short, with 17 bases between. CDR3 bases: TGTGCCAGCAGTGAGGAGGGACGGATAGGTGCAACTAATGAAAAACTGTTTTTT. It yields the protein CASSEEGRIGATNEKLFF.

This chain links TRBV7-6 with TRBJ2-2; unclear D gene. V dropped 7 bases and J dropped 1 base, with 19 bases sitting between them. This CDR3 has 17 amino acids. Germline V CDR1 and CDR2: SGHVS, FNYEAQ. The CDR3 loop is CASTPWAGRRNTGELFF. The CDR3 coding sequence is TGTGCCAGCACACCCTGGGCAGGACGAAGGAACACCGGGGAGCTGTTTTTT. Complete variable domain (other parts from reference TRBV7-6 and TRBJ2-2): GAGVSQSPRYKVTKRGQDVALRCDPISGHVSLYWYRQALGQGPEFLTYFNYEAQQDKSGLPNDRFSAERPEGSISTLTIQRTEQRDSAMYRCASTPWAGRRNTGELFFGEGSRLTVL.

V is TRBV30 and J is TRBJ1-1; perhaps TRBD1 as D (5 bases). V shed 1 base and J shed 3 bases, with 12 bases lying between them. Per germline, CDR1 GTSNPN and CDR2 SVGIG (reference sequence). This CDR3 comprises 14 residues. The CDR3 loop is CAWSGGGGYTEAFF. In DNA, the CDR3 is TGTGCCTGGAGTGGAGGTGGGGGTTACACTGAAGCTTTCTTT. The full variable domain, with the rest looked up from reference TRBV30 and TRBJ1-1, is SQTIHQWPATLVQPVGSPLSLECTVEGTSNPNLYWYRQAAGRGLQLLFYSVGIGQISSEVPQNLSASRPQDRQFILSSKKLLLSDSGFYLCAWSGGGGYTEAFFGQGTRLTVV.